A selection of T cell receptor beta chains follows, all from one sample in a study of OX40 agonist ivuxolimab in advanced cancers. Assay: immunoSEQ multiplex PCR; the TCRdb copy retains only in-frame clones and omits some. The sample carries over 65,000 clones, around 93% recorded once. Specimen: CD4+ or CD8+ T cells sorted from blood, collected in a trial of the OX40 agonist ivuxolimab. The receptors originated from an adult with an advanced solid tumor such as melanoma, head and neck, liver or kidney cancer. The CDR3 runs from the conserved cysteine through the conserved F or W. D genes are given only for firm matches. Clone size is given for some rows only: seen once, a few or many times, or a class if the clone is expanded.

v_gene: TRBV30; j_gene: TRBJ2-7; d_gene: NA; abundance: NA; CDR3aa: CAWSVGVRRGEQYF; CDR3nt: TGTGCCTGGAGTGTAGGGGTCCGCCGTGGGGAGCAGTACTTC
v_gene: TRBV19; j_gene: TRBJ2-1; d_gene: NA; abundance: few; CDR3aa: CASSIVPPSRGEQFF; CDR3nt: TGTGCCAGTAGTATAGTCCCACCGTCGCGTGGGGAGCAGTTCTTC
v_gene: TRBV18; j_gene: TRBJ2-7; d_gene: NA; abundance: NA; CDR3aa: CASSPGVGTYEQYF; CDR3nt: TGTGCCAGCTCACCAGGGGTGGGTACCTACGAGCAGTACTTC
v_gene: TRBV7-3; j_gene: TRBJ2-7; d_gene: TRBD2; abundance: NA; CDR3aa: CASSVSGSSYEQYF; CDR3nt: TGTGCCAGCAGCGTTAGCGGGAGTTCCTACGAGCAGTACTTC
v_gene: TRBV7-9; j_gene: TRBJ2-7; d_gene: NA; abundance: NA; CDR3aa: CASNFLGGAGHPGSYEQYF; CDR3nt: TGTGCCAGCAACTTTCTGGGGGGGGCTGGACACCCAGGGTCCTACGAGCAGTACTTC
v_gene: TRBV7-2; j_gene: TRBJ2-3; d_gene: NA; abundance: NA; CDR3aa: CASSRLTGITDTQYF; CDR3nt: TGTGCCAGCAGCCGGCTCACAGGGATCACAGATACGCAGTATTTT
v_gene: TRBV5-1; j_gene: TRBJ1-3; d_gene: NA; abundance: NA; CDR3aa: CASSLQAGGNTIYF; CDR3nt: TGCGCCAGCAGCTTGCAGGCAGGGGGAAACACCATATATTTT
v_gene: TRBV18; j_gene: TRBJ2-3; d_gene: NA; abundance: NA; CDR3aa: CASSPLDFAQYF; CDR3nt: TGTGCCAGCTCACCACTAGATTTTGCGCAGTATTTT
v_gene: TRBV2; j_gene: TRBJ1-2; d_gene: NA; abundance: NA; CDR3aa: CASSVYSIMGYTF; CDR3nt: TGTGCCAGCAGTGTTTATTCGATTATGGGCTACACCTTC
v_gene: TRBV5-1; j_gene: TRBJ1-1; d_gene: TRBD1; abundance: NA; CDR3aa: CASSLGDSRTEAFF; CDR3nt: TGCGCCAGCAGCTTGGGGGACAGCCGCACTGAAGCTTTCTTT
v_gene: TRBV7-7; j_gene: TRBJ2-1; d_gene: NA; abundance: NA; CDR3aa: CIARPHYNEQFF; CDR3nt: TGTATTGCGAGGCCTCACTACAATGAGCAGTTCTTC
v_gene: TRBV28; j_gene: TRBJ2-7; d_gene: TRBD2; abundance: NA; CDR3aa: CASKISGRTYEQYF; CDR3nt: TGTGCCAGCAAGATTAGCGGGAGGACTTACGAGCAGTACTTC
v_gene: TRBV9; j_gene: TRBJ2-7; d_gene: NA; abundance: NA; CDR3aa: CASSTRWENNEQYF; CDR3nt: TGTGCCAGCAGCACCAGGTGGGAGAACAACGAGCAGTACTTC
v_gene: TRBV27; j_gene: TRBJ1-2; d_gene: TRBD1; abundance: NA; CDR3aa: CASSLNRGGGYTF; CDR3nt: TGTGCCAGCAGTTTAAACAGGGGAGGTGGCTACACCTTC
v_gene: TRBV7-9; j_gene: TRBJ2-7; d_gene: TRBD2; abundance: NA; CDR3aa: CASSLGGWGGSSYEQYF; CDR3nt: TGTGCCAGCAGCTTAGGGGGCTGGGGCGGGAGCTCCTACGAGCAGTACTTC
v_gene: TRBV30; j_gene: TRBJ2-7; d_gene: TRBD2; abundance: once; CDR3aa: CAWSESPSGPYEQYF; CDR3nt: TGTGCCTGGAGTGAATCCCCTAGCGGACCCTACGAGCAGTACTTC
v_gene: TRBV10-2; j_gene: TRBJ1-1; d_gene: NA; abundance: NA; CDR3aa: CASSEPGEGPRTEAFF; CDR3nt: TGCGCCAGCAGTGAACCCGGGGAGGGGCCGAGGACTGAAGCTTTCTTT
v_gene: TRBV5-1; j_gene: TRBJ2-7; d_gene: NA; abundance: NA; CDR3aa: CASSSQVGTYEQYF; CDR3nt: TGCGCCAGCAGCTCCCAGGTGGGCACCTACGAGCAGTACTTC
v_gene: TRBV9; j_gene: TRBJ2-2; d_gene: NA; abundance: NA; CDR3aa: CASSVSSSIHTGELFF; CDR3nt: TGTGCCAGCAGCGTTTCGTCCAGCATCCACACCGGGGAGCTGTTTTTT
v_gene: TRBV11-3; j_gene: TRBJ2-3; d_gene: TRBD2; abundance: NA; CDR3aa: CASSEGLASDTQYF; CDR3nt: TGTGCCAGCAGCGAGGGACTAGCGTCAGATACGCAGTATTTT
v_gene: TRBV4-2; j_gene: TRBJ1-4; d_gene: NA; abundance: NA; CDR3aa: CASSPGGNEKLFF; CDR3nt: TGTGCCAGCAGCCCGGGGGGTAATGAAAAACTGTTTTTT
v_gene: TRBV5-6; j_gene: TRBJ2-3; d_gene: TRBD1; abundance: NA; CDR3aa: CASSLGGGGDTQYF; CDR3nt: TGTGCCAGCAGCTTGGGAGGGGGCGGAGATACGCAGTATTTT
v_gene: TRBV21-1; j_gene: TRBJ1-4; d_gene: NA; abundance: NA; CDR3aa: CASSPLRDGLPHFKKKLFF; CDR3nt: TGTGCCAGCAGCCCCCTACGGGACGGACTACCCCATTTTAAGAAAAAACTGTTTTTT
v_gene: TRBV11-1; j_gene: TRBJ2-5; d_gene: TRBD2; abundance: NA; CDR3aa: CASSYRTSGAETQYF; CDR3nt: TGTGCCAGCAGCTACCGGACTAGCGGGGCAGAGACCCAGTACTTC
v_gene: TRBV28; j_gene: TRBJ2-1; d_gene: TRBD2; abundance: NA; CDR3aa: CASSSLAGARNEQFF; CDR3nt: TGTGCCAGCAGTTCGCTAGCGGGAGCGCGGAATGAGCAGTTCTTC
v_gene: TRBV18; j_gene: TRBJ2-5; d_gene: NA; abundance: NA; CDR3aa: CASSPTRLETQYF; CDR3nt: TGTGCCAGCTCGCCGACTAGATTAGAGACCCAGTACTTC
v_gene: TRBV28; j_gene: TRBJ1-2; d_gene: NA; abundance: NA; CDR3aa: CASRGSYGYTF; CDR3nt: TGTGCCAGCAGGGGCAGCTATGGCTACACCTTC
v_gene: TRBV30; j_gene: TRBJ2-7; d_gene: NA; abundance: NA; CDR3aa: CAEGERNEQYF; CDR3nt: TGTGCCGAGGGGGAACGGAACGAGCAGTACTTC
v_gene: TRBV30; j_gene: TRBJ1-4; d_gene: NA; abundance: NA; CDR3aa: CAWSEKTPGRVNEKLFF; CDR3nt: TGTGCCTGGAGTGAGAAAACCCCTGGGCGGGTTAATGAAAAACTGTTTTTT
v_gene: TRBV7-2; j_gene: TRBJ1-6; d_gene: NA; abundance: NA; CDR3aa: CASSFRTEGSPLHF; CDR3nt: TGTGCCAGCAGCTTCCGGACAGAGGGTTCACCCCTCCACTTT
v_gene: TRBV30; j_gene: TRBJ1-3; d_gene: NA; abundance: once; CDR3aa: CAWSVRQRVGNTIYF; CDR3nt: TGTGCCTGGAGTGTACGGCAGCGCGTAGGAAACACCATATATTTT
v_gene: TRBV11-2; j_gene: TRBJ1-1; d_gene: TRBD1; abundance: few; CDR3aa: CASSLDLYRGAFF; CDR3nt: TGTGCCAGCAGCTTAGATCTGTACAGGGGAGCTTTCTTT
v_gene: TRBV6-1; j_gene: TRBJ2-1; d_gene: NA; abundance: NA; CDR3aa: CASNPVVRGQLFF; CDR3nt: TGTGCCAGCAACCCCGTGGTGCGGGGTCAACTGTTCTTC
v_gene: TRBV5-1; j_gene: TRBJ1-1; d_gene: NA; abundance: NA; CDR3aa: CASSLLGNTEAFF; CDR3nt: TGCGCCAGCAGCTTGTTGGGGAACACTGAAGCTTTCTTT
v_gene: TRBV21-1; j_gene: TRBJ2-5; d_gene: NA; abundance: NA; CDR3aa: CASSPKETQYF; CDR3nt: TGTGCCAGCAGCCCGAAGGAGACCCAGTACTTC
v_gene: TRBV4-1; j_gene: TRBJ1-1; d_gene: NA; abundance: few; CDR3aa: CASSQWGFSTEAFF; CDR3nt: TGCGCCAGCAGCCAATGGGGGTTTAGCACTGAAGCTTTCTTT
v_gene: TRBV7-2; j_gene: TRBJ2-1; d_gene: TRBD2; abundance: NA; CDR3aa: CASSTPTGLAGGGEQFF; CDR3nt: TGTGCCAGCAGCACCCCAACGGGACTAGCGGGAGGGGGTGAGCAGTTCTTC
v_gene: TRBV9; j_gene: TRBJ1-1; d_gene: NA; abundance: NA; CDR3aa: CASSVSGNTEAFF; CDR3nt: TGTGCCAGCAGCGTATCAGGTAACACTGAAGCTTTCTTT
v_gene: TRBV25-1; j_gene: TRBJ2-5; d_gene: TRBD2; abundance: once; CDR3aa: CASSASGTRGETQYF; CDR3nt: TGTGCCAGCAGTGCATCCGGGACTAGGGGAGAGACCCAGTACTTC
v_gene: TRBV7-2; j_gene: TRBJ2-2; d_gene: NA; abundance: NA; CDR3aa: CASSRSNTGELFF; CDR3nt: TGTGCCAGCAGCCGATCGAACACCGGGGAGCTGTTTTTT
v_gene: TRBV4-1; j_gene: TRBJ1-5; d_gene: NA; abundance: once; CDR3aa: CASSHNRVYNQPQHF; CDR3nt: TGCGCCAGCAGCCATAACAGGGTGTACAATCAGCCCCAGCATTTT
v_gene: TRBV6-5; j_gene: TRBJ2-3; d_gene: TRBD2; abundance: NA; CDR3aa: CASSSTSGSTDTQYF; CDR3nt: TGTGCCAGCAGTAGTACTAGCGGCTCCACAGATACGCAGTATTTT
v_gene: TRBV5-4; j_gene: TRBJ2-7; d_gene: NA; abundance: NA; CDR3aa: CASSYNYEQYF; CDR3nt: TGTGCCAGCAGCTATAACTACGAGCAGTACTTC